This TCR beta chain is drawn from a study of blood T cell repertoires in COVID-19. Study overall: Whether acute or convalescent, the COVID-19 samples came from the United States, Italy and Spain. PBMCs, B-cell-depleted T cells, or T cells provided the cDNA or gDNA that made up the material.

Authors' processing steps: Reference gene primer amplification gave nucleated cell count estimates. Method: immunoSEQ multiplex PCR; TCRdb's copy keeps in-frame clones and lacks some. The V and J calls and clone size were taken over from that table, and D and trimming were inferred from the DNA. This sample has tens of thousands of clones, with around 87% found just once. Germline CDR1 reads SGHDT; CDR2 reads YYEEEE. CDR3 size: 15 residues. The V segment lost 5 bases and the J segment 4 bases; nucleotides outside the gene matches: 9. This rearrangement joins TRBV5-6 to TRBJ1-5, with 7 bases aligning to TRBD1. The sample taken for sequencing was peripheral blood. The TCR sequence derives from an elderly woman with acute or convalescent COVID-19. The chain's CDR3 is CASSYLTGDNQPQHF. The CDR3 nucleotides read TGTGCCAGCAGTTACCTTACAGGGGATAATCAGCCCCAGCATTTT.